This T cell receptor (beta chain) was sequenced in a study of intratumoral heterogeneity in liver cancer. Germline V gene data show CDR1 as SGHRS and CDR2 as YFSETQ. Trimming shortened V by 5 bases and J by 3 bases, and 8 bases separated the two germline ends. This CDR3 spans 12 amino acids. Tumour samples came from separate, distinct regions of the hepatocellular carcinoma nodule. Early-stage hepatocellular carcinoma patients were treatment-naïve prior to resection. Sampled areas showed no macroscopic evidence of necrosis or hemorrhage. The assay was immunoSEQ multiplex PCR, and TCRdb's table has in-frame clones only and misses some. The top ten clones hold approximately 26% of a sample with about 3,500 clones, 40% to 55% of them seen once.

The chain couples TRBV5-1 to TRBJ2-5; D uncertain. This sequence was found in a man aged 70 or older with hepatocellular carcinoma. Sequences were derived from tumor tissue, sampled before any cancer treatment. CDR3 amino acids: CASSLLKETQYF. CDR3 DNA: TGCGCCAGCAGTCTCCTTAAAGAGACCCAGTACTTC.